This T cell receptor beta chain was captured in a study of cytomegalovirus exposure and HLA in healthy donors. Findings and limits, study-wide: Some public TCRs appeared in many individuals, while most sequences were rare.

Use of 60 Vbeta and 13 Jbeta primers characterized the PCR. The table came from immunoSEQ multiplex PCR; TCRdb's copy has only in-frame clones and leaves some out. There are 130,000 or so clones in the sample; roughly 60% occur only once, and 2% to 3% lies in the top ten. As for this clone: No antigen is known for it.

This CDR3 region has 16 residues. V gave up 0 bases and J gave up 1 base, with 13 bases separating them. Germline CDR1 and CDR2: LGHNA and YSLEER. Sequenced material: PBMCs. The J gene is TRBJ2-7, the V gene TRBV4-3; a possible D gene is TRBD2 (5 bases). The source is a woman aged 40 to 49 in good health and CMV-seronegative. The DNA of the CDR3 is TGCGCCAGCAGCCAAGATAGGGCAGGAGGATCCTACGAGCAGTACTTC. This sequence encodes CASSQDRAGGSYEQYF.